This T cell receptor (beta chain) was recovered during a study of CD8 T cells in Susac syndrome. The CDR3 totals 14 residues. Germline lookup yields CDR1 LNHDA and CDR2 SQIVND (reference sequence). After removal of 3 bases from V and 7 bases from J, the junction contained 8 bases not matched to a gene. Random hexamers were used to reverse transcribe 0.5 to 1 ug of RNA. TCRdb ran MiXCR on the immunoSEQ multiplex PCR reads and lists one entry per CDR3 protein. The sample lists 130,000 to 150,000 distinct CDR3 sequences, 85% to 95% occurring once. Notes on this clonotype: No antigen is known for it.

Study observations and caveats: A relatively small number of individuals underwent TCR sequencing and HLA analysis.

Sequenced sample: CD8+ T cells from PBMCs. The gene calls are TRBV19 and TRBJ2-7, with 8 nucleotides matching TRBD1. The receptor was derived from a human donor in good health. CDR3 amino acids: CASSIGQGTGEQYF. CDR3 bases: TGTGCCAGTAGTATCGGACAGGGAACGGGGGAGCAGTACTTC.